Shown below are 21 T cell receptor beta chains from a single sample sequenced in a study of blood T cells in healthy people across ages. Using a J-beta primer mix together with a sample-barcoded 5' primer, a second PCR was run for roughly 6 to 11 cycles. TCRdb reprocessed the 5' RACE reads with MiXCR, giving one entry per CDR3 protein. The table lists more than 800,000 distinct CDR3 sequences, over 35% of them singletons. What was sequenced was blood. The receptors come from a woman aged 60-70 years in good health.

This clonotype was recorded once. The DNA of the CDR3 is TGCGCCAGCAAAGCTGCGCTTTTGGAGACCCAGTACTTC. Translating it yields CASKAALLETQYF. The V and J genes are TRBV5-1 and TRBJ2-5; no clear D gene. Germline loops: CDR1 SGHRS, CDR2 YFSETQ. The V gene lost 6 bases and the J gene lost 5 bases, with 14 bases spanning the gap. The CDR3 extends over 13 amino acids.

This sequence joins TRBV28 and TRBJ2-3, with TRBD2 matching 8 bases. The germline V gene has CDR1 MDHEN and CDR2 SYDVKM. V was clipped by 6 bases and J by 4 bases; unmatched bases: 15. The length of the CDR3 is 17 residues. CDR3 bases: TGTGCCAGCAGCATCTCGGGGGTAGCGGGGACCGCAGATACGCAGTATTTT. As protein: CASSISGVAGTADTQYF.

This clonotype was seen only a few times. At one boundary the junction diverges from the germline segment, which might be a read error. The chain carries TRBV27 and TRBJ2-1, with a possible D match to TRBD2 (6 bases). The CDR3 length is 13 residues. The germline gives CDR1 MNHEY, CDR2 SMNVEV (reference sequence). CDR3 residues: CASSTGLYNEQFF. The CDR3 nucleotides are TGCGCCAGCAGCACGGGACTTTACAATGAGCAGTTCTTC.

The CDR3 protein is CASSLGGTGTYTEAFF. For the CDR3, the DNA is TGCGCCAGCAGCTTGGGGGGGACAGGGACCTACACTGAAGCTTTCTTT. The chain recombines TRBV5-1 with TRBJ1-1; 9 bases map to TRBD1. CDR1 SGHRS and CDR2 YFSETQ come from the germline V gene. CDR3 length equals 16 residues. V lost 0 bases to trimming and J lost 3 bases; unmatched junction nucleotides: 6.

This clonotype was seen a handful of times. This rearrangement joins TRBV20-1 to TRBJ2-1; possibly TRBD1 or TRBD2 for D (5 bases each). Germline CDR1 is DFQATT and CDR2 is SNEGSKA (reference sequence). The CDR3 extends over 15 amino acids. V lost 3 bases and J 4 bases, leaving 16 bases between the germline ends. The CDR3 coding sequence is TGCAGTGCTAGTGGGGACCCAGCCTTGTACAATGAGCAGTTCTTC. This translates into CSASGDPALYNEQFF.

This chain uses TRBV3-1 with TRBJ1-6, with TRBD1 matching 7 bases. The germline V gene has CDR1 LGHDT and CDR2 YNNKEL (reference sequence). The trim removed 6 bases at V and 2 bases at J, leaving 4 bases unmatched. The CDR3 is made up of 15 amino acids. The chain's CDR3 is CASRLTGTYNSPLHF. The CDR3 bases are TGTGCCAGCAGACTGACAGGGACCTATAATTCACCCCTCCACTTT.

The J gene is TRBJ2-1, the V gene TRBV20-1; the match to TRBD2 covers 7 bases. V gave up 1 base and J gave up 12 bases; unmatched junction bases: 9. This CDR3 has 13 amino acids. The germline V gene encodes CDR1 DFQATT and CDR2 SNEGSKA (reference sequence). Here the CDR3 reads CSARGEAGVGQFF. Written as DNA, the CDR3 is TGCAGTGCTAGAGGGGAGGCGGGAGTGGGGCAGTTCTTC.

The genes are TRBV12-5 and TRBJ1-5; D gene unclear. There are 11 residues in the CDR3. Looked up from germline, CDR1 is LGHNT and CDR2 is FRNRAP. V gave up 3 bases and J gave up 7 bases, with 4 bases separating them. CDR3 amino acids: CASGLEQPQHF. CDR3 in DNA: TGTGCTAGTGGTTTAGAGCAGCCCCAGCATTTT. The whole variable domain, filled in from reference TRBV12-5 and TRBJ1-5, reads DARVTQTPRHKVTEMGQEVTMRCQPILGHNTVFWYRQTMMQGLELLAYFRNRAPLDDSGMPKDRFSAEMPDATLATLKIQPSEPRDSAVYFCASGLEQPQHFGDGTRLSIL.

This chain links TRBV6-2 or TRBV6-3 with TRBJ2-1, with 11 bases fitting TRBD2. The V and J ends lost 3 bases and 2 bases, in that order; junction bases with no gene match: 9. Germline CDR1 and CDR2: MNHEY and SVGEGT. CDR3 size: 18 residues. As DNA, the CDR3 is TGTGCCAGCAGTTATCCCGGGACTAGCGGCATCGCCTACAATGAGCAGTTCTTC. It translates to CASSYPGTSGIAYNEQFF.

The table lists this clonotype with a few counts. This chain joins TRBV20-1 and TRBJ2-1; TRBD2 agrees at 13 bases. V gave up 6 bases and J gave up 3 bases; unmatched junction bases: 5. Germline V gives CDR1 DFQATT, CDR2 SNEGSKA (reference sequence). The CDR3 covers 15 residues. The CDR3 region is CSAGLAGVVYNEQFF. In nucleotides, the CDR3 is TGCAGTGCCGGACTAGCGGGAGTTGTCTACAATGAGCAGTTCTTC.

The V and J genes are TRBV29-1 and TRBJ2-7; 9 bases fit TRBD2. CDR3 length: 13 residues. J lost 5 bases, V lost 7 bases, and 9 bases had no gene match. CDR1 is SQVTM, CDR2 ANQGSEA, per germline. The CDR3 DNA sequence: TGCAGCGGTGTAGCGGGAGACCTAAACGAGCAGTACTTC. Translated: CSGVAGDLNEQYF.

The chain joins TRBV12-3 or TRBV12-4 to TRBJ2-1; tentative D call: TRBD1 (5 bases). V lost 5 bases and J 0 bases, leaving 14 bases between the germline ends. This CDR3 region has 16 residues. CDR3 nucleotides: TGTGCCAGCAGTGCCCCATCTAGGGGCTCCTACAATGAGCAGTTCTTC. Its protein is CASSAPSRGSYNEQFF.

The rearrangement joins TRBV12-3 or TRBV12-4 to TRBJ2-1; 8 bases align to TRBD2. The CDR3 sequence is 15 residues long. The V segment lost 5 bases and the J segment 12 bases; nucleotides outside the gene matches: 15. The CDR3 region has the DNA TGTGCCAGCAGTCGGGGGGGGACCCCGCCCATGGGGCAGTTCTTC. Amino acid sequence: CASSRGGTPPMGQFF.

This clonotype came up a few times. The genes are TRBV27 and TRBJ2-7; 10 positions match TRBD1. J was trimmed by 2 bases and V by 5 bases; bases with no gene match: 6. The CDR3 consists of 15 residues. Germline loops: CDR1 MNHEY, CDR2 SMNVEV (reference sequence). The CDR3 loop reads CASSDSGTGAYEQYF. The CDR3 DNA reads as TGTGCCAGCAGTGACTCCGGGACAGGGGCCTACGAGCAGTACTTC.

A few counts support this clonotype. This chain links TRBV16 with TRBJ1-1, with D hard to call. V was trimmed by 0 bases and J by 4 bases, leaving 3 bases between them. CDR1 is KGHSY, CDR2 FQNENV, per germline. This CDR3 has 12 residues. The CDR3 region is CASSQSGTEAFF. DNA of the CDR3: TGTGCCAGCAGCCAATCGGGCACTGAAGCTTTCTTT.

This chain uses TRBV27 with TRBJ2-7; the match to TRBD1 covers 7 bases. CDR3 size: 16 residues. The germline gives CDR1 MNHEY, CDR2 SMNVEV (reference sequence). Trimming removed 7 bases from V and 0 bases from J; junction bases left unmatched: 12. The CDR3 spells CASTLKGGSYSYEQYF. Written as DNA, the CDR3 is TGTGCCAGCACCCTTAAAGGGGGCTCTTACTCCTACGAGCAGTACTTC.

V and J are TRBV2 and TRBJ2-1, with D tentatively TRBD2 (6 bases). The V end was cut by 2 bases, the J end by 6 bases, with 14 bases between. CDR1 is SNHLY and CDR2 is FYNNEI in the germline V gene. There are 15 residues in the CDR3. In DNA form, the CDR3 reads TGTGCCAGCAGTGAATTGAGCAGGGACTCCAATGAGCAGTTCTTC. The encoded protein is CASSELSRDSNEQFF.

This clonotype was recorded a few times. The chain is built from TRBV15 and TRBJ2-7, with D possibly matching TRBD2 (6 bases). Trimming pared 1 base from V and 0 bases from J, leaving 10 bases between. Germline CDR1 is LNHNV and CDR2 is YYDKDF (reference sequence). This CDR3 is 15 amino acids long. The CDR3 DNA is TGTGCCACCAGCAGAGCCGGGACTCGCTCCTACGAGCAGTACTTC. Protein product: CATSRAGTRSYEQYF. Full variable domain (remainder filled in from reference TRBV15 and TRBJ2-7): DAMVIQNPRYQVTQFGKPVTLSCSQTLNHNVMYWYQQKSSQAPKLLFHYYDKDFNNEADTPDNFQSRRPNTSFCFLDIRSPGLGDTAMYLCATSRAGTRSYEQYFGPGTRLTVT.

The chain is built from TRBV7-9 and TRBJ2-4; TRBD2 aligns across 8 bases. V was pared by 6 bases and J by 1 base, with 5 bases of the junction left unmatched. The CDR3 covers 15 residues. Germline V gene sequence: CDR1 SEHNR, CDR2 FQNEAQ (reference sequence). In nucleotides, the CDR3 is TGTGCCAGCAGGGGGGAGCGGGAGGCCAAAAACATTCAGTACTTC. Protein sequence: CASRGEREAKNIQYF. Variable domain in full (rest from reference TRBV7-9 and TRBJ2-4): DTGVSQNPRHKITKRGQNVTFRCDPISEHNRLYWYRQTLGQGPEFLTYFQNEAQLEKSRLLSDRFSAERPKGSFSTLEIQRTEQGDSAMYLCASRGEREAKNIQYFGAGTRLSVL.

This sequence joins TRBV20-1 and TRBJ2-5, with D possibly TRBD1 on 7 matching bases. The end of the DNA is better explained by TRBJ2-7, so the J call may be wrong. There are 13 residues in the CDR3. Germline CDR1 is DFQATT and CDR2 is SNEGSKA (reference sequence). This chain's CDR3 is CSASQGGSYEQYF. CDR3 nucleotides: TGCAGTGCTAGCCAGGGGGGCTCCTACGAGCAGTACTTC.

This clonotype was seen at least ten times. J is TRBJ2-1 and V is TRBV28; D ambiguous. Looked up from germline, CDR1 is MDHEN and CDR2 is SYDVKM. With 5 bases removed from V and 2 bases from J, the gap between germline ends came to 16 bases. CDR3 size: 16 residues. The CDR3 sequence is CASSTPSRSPYNEQFF. CDR3 DNA sequence: TGTGCCAGCAGTACGCCCTCAAGGTCTCCCTACAATGAGCAGTTCTTC.